Each of the 5 T cell receptor beta chains below was sequenced from the same sample in a study of OX40 agonist ivuxolimab in advanced cancers. The method was immunoSEQ multiplex PCR; TCRdb's version includes in-frame clones alone and lacks a portion of them. The table lists approximately 19,000 clones, just over 85% of them singletons. Sequenced material: CD4+ or CD8+ T cells sorted from blood, taken in a trial of the OX40 agonist ivuxolimab. The receptors shown here come from an adult with an advanced solid tumor such as melanoma, head and neck, liver or kidney cancer.

This chain connects TRBV27 to TRBJ2-1; no firm D call. CDR1 MNHEY and CDR2 SMNVEV come from the germline V gene (reference sequence). V lost 6 bases to trimming and J lost 7 bases, with 10 bases between them. This CDR3 spans 12 amino acids. CDR3 nucleotides: TGTGCCAGCAGGACTGACTCGAATGAGCAGTTCTTC. Its translation: CASRTDSNEQFF.

J is TRBJ2-7 and V is TRBV5-4, with D perhaps given as TRBD1 or TRBD2 (7 bases each). The ends were cut back, 2 bases at V and 5 bases at J, with 11 bases in the middle. CDR1 and CDR2 from the germline V gene are SGHNT and YYREEE (reference sequence). The CDR3 extends over 13 amino acids. The CDR3 DNA follows: TGTGCCAGCAGCTTTGCAGGGGGGGACGAGCAGTACTTC. Protein sequence: CASSFAGGDEQYF. Filled out from reference TRBV5-4 and TRBJ2-7, the complete variable domain reads ETGVTQSPTHLIKTRGQQVTLRCSSQSGHNTVSWYQQALGQGPQFIFQYYREEENGRGNFPPRFSGLQFPNYSSELNVNALELDDSALYLCASSFAGGDEQYFGPGTRLTVT.

The chain uses TRBV12-5 and TRBJ2-2; the D gene is possibly TRBD1 (6 bases). This CDR3 is 13 amino acids long. V was trimmed by 3 bases and J by 7 bases, leaving 9 bases between them. Looked up from germline, CDR1 is LGHNT and CDR2 is FRNRAP. The CDR3 loop is CASGFEGVGELFF. The CDR3 region has the DNA TGTGCTAGTGGTTTCGAGGGGGTCGGGGAGCTGTTTTTT.

This clone was observed a single time. This sequence joins TRBV28 and TRBJ2-7; D uncertain. The germline V gene has CDR1 MDHEN and CDR2 SYDVKM. CDR3 length equals 11 residues. Trimming removed 6 bases at V and 0 bases at J, with 3 bases between. CDR3 amino acids: CASSYSYEQYF. The CDR3 DNA is TGTGCCAGCAGCTACTCCTACGAGCAGTACTTC.

J is TRBJ2-5 and V is TRBV6-1; D perhaps matches TRBD1 (5 bases). The germline gives CDR1 MNHNS, CDR2 SASEGT. The V end was cut by 8 bases, the J end by 2 bases, with 12 bases between. The CDR3 has 13 amino acids. The CDR3 is CASGSWTQETQYF. CDR3 DNA sequence: TGTGCCAGCGGTTCCTGGACACAAGAGACCCAGTACTTC.